Each of the 20 T cell receptor beta chains below was sequenced from the same sample in a study of blood T cell repertoires in COVID-19. Data came from immunoSEQ multiplex PCR; TCRdb stores just in-frame clones and leaves some out. The table has 95,000 to 150,000 clones, approximately 90% seen once. Material: peripheral blood. All receptors derive from a man in his forties with acute or convalescent COVID-19.

For the CDR3, the DNA is TGCGCCAGCAGCAACGACAGGGGGCGCGGGAACACTGAAGCTTTCTTT. Its protein product is CASSNDRGRGNTEAFF. This chain connects TRBV5-1 to TRBJ1-1, with 10 bases fitting TRBD1. This CDR3 is built from 16 residues. The germline V gene has CDR1 SGHRS and CDR2 YFSETQ. J lost 1 base, V lost 4 bases, and 7 bases had no gene match.

This chain links TRBV5-4 with TRBJ2-3, with 11 bases lining up with TRBD2. V shed 0 bases and J 0 bases; nucleotides not matched to a gene: 3. CDR3 size: 17 residues. CDR1 and CDR2 from the germline V gene are SGHNT and YYREEE (reference sequence). CDR3 amino acids: CASSLGLAGFSTDTQYF. CDR3 in DNA: TGTGCCAGCAGCTTGGGACTAGCGGGATTTAGCACAGATACGCAGTATTTT.

Worth noting for this clone: At one boundary the junction diverges from the germline segment, which might be a read error. The J gene is TRBJ1-2, the V gene TRBV4-1; 7 nucleotides match TRBD1. The CDR3 is 15 residues long. Germline CDR1 and CDR2: MGHRA and YSYEKL. The CDR3 protein is CASSQGGQANYGCTF. CDR3 in DNA: TGCGCCAGCAGCCAAGGAGGACAGGCTAACTATGGCTGCACCTTC.

This chain uses TRBV6-2 or TRBV6-3 with TRBJ2-1, with TRBD2 matching over 10 bases. With V trimmed by 5 bases and J by 9 bases, 1 base remained unmatched. Germline values: CDR1 MNHEY, CDR2 SVGEGT. This CDR3 is 12 amino acids long. The CDR3 reads CASSRTSGEQFF. Here the CDR3 DNA reads TGTGCCAGCAGTCGGACTAGCGGTGAGCAGTTCTTC.

The genes are TRBV5-6 and TRBJ1-3; D remains ambiguous. V dropped 2 bases and J dropped 0 bases, with 9 bases sitting between them. Germline V gives CDR1 SGHDT, CDR2 YYEEEE. The CDR3 runs to 15 residues. The CDR3 nucleotides are TGTGCCAGCAGCTTTAGCGGGAGCTCTGGAAACACCATATATTTT. Amino acids: CASSFSGSSGNTIYF.

The V and J genes are TRBV29-1 and TRBJ2-3; perhaps TRBD2 as D (5 bases). CDR1 and CDR2 (germline): SQVTM, ANQGSEA. V lost 1 base and J lost 3, with 11 bases in between. CDR3 length equals 14 residues. CDR3 coding DNA: TGCAGCGTTGAAGGCGGCGGGCCGACAGATACGCAGTATTTT. Its translation is CSVEGGGPTDTQYF.

The chain recombines TRBV10-1 with TRBJ2-3; 9 nucleotides align to TRBD2. Per germline, CDR1 WNHNN and CDR2 SYGVQD (reference sequence). CDR3 length: 15 residues. Trimming took 3 bases from V and 2 from J; bases not matched to a gene: 3. The chain's CDR3 is CASSDPSGTTDTQYF. CDR3 coding DNA: TGCGCCAGCAGTGACCCTAGCGGGACCACAGATACGCAGTATTTT.

The chain couples TRBV25-1 to TRBJ2-1, with D unresolved. The CDR3 covers 13 residues. With 7 bases removed from V and 6 bases from J, the gap between germline ends came to 13 bases. The germline CDR1 and CDR2 sequences are MGHDK and SYGVNS. CDR3 protein: CASIGESRNEQFF. The CDR3 nucleotides read TGTGCCAGCATTGGTGAGAGCCGCAATGAGCAGTTCTTC. The entire variable domain, with the rest obtained from reference TRBV25-1 and TRBJ2-1, is as follows: EADIYQTPRYLVIGTGKKITLECSQTMGHDKMYWYQQDPGMELHLIHYSYGVNSTEKGDLSSESTVSRIRTEHFPLTLESARPSHTSQYLCASIGESRNEQFFGPGTRLTVL.

The rearrangement links TRBV5-4 to TRBJ1-1, with unresolved D. This CDR3 has 15 residues. In germline, CDR1 is SGHNT, CDR2 YYREEE (reference sequence). The V end was cut by 5 bases, the J end by 3 bases, with 17 bases between. The CDR3 spells CASRRDPRRDTEAFF. CDR3 nucleotides: TGTGCCAGCAGGCGTGACCCCCGGAGGGACACTGAAGCTTTCTTT.

J is TRBJ2-1 and V is TRBV6-4; 7 bases align to TRBD2. The CDR3 length is 16 residues. V lost 4 bases and J lost 0; bases outside the gene matches: 6. Germline-derived CDR1 and CDR2 are MRHNA and SNTAGT. CDR3 in DNA: TGTGCCAGCAGTGCCGGACTAGGTAGCTCCTACAATGAGCAGTTCTTC. This gives the protein CASSAGLGSSYNEQFF.

This rearrangement joins TRBV10-2 to TRBJ2-7; TRBD2 aligns across 11 bases. The trim removed 6 bases at V and 3 bases at J, leaving 4 bases unmatched. This CDR3 has 14 amino acids. Germline lookup yields CDR1 WSHSY and CDR2 SAAADI. The CDR3, as DNA: TGCGCCAGCAGCGCCACTAGCGGGAGCTACGAGCAGTACTTC. Its protein is CASSATSGSYEQYF.

This clone was recorded a few times. The rearrangement joins TRBV6-1 to TRBJ1-5; D gene ambiguous. The CDR3 covers 15 residues. Germline V CDR1 and CDR2: MNHNS, SASEGT. Trimming took off 2 bases at V and 6 bases at J, with 14 bases between the two ends. DNA for the CDR3: TGTGCCAGCAGTGAAAATTTACAGAAATTTCAGCCCCAGCATTTT. Amino acid sequence: CASSENLQKFQPQHF.

The V call is TRBV6-2 or TRBV6-3, the J call TRBJ1-5; D not certain. The CDR3 covers 15 residues. Trimming removed 5 bases from V and 2 bases from J, with 13 bases in between. Germline V gives CDR1 MNHEY, CDR2 SVGEGT. In nucleotides, the CDR3 is TGTGCCAGCAGTAAGTCGAGCCCGGGCAATCAGCCCCAGCATTTT. Amino acids: CASSKSSPGNQPQHF.

This chain uses TRBV24-1 with TRBJ2-5, with 7 positions matching TRBD1. The CDR3 is 17 residues long. Germline-derived CDR1 and CDR2 are KGHDR and SFDVKD. The V gene end was trimmed by 1 base and the J gene end by 1 base; junction bases not matched to a gene: 8. The CDR3 region has the DNA TGTGCCACCAGTGATTTTACAGGTGGACAGGCCCAAGAGACCCAGTACTTC. Its protein is CATSDFTGGQAQETQYF.

V is TRBV19 and J is TRBJ1-1; 7 bases fit TRBD1. CDR3 size: 12 residues. The germline V gene encodes CDR1 LNHDA and CDR2 SQIVND (reference sequence). V lost 6 bases and J lost 4; bases outside the gene matches: 2. The CDR3 sequence is CASSSGGTEAFF. The CDR3 nucleotides are TGTGCCAGTAGCTCAGGGGGCACTGAAGCTTTCTTT.

The V and J genes are TRBV5-1 and TRBJ1-6; possibly TRBD1 for D (5 bases). V lost 0 bases and J lost 1, with 5 bases in between. This CDR3 is 15 amino acids long. Germline V gene data show CDR1 as SGHRS and CDR2 as YFSETQ. Written as DNA, the CDR3 is TGCGCCAGCAGCTTGGAGGGGTCCTATAATTCACCCCTCCACTTT. This encodes CASSLEGSYNSPLHF.

The V and J genes are TRBV5-1 and TRBJ1-2; 8 nucleotides agree with TRBD1. The trim removed 4 bases at V and 6 bases at J, leaving 5 bases unmatched. The CDR3 covers 13 residues. From germline, CDR1 is SGHRS and CDR2 YFSETQ. The CDR3 loop reads CASSGTGQDGYTF. Written as DNA, the CDR3 is TGCGCCAGCAGCGGGACGGGACAGGATGGCTACACCTTC.

The chain combines TRBV14 with TRBJ1-5, with D uncertain. This CDR3 spans 15 amino acids. The V end was cut by 1 base, the J end by 3 bases, with 10 bases between. Germline CDR1 is SGHDN and CDR2 is FVKESK. The CDR3 loop reads CASSQGGGVNQPQHF. In nucleotides, the CDR3 is TGTGCCAGCAGCCAAGGGGGAGGTGTCAATCAGCCCCAGCATTTT.

The table lists this clone with a count of one. The chain carries TRBV9 and TRBJ1-1; D uncertain. In germline, CDR1 is SGDLS, CDR2 YYNGEE. CDR3 length: 15 amino acids. Trimming shortened V by 0 bases and J by 1 base, and 10 bases separated the two germline ends. CDR3 protein: CASSVAGKPNTEAFF. CDR3 nucleotides: TGTGCCAGCAGCGTAGCTGGCAAACCGAACACTGAAGCTTTCTTT.

This chain joins TRBV6-5 and TRBJ1-4, with D perhaps matching TRBD1 (6 bases). V gave up 6 bases and J gave up 6 bases, with 11 bases separating them. This CDR3 spans 13 amino acids. Germline assignment: CDR1 MNHEY and CDR2 SVGAGI. The CDR3 sequence: CASSRQEDEKLFF. Written as DNA, the CDR3 is TGTGCCAGCAGCCGACAGGAGGATGAAAAACTGTTTTTT.